This section outlines one T cell receptor beta chain sequence together with its context. No antigen is known for it. This record belongs to a study of cytomegalovirus exposure and HLA in healthy donors. Study-level results: Presence/absence analyses assumed roughly uniform sequencing depth across donors.

The length of the CDR3 is 8 residues. Between the trimmed V and J ends, which lost 5 bases and 8 bases, there was a span of 3 bases. CDR1 and CDR2 from the germline V gene are SQVTM and ANQGSEA. PCR primers comprised 60 Vbeta and 13 Jbeta primers. In the authors' workflow: Per a later analysis, the number of unique TCR beta chains was around 79 million, of which roughly 10 million were shared. Generated by immunoSEQ multiplex PCR, the TCRdb table keeps only in-frame clones and is missing some. D and trimming were read from the DNA, whereas the V and J calls and clone size are those reported in that table. Of some 160,000 clones in the sample, roughly 72% were seen once.

The sequenced sample consisted of PBMCs. This chain uses TRBV29-1 with TRBJ1-1; D is ambiguous. The TCR comes from a man aged 40-49 years in good health and CMV-seronegative. The DNA of the CDR3 is TGCAGCGTTCCGGAAGCTTTCTTT. Encoded protein: CSVPEAFF.